The 10 T cell receptor beta chains given below trace back to one sample, sequenced in a study of T cells of healthy individuals. TCRdb re-called the 5' RACE reads with MiXCR, one entry per CDR3 protein. The data contain 100,000 or so distinct CDR3 sequences, around 17% of them seen just once; the ten biggest clones take up 6.2%. The receptors come from a human donor in good health.

The table lists this clonotype with a few counts. CDR3 in DNA: TGTGCCACCAGTACCTCTCAAGGGGGGGGGACCCAGTACTTC. Translated, it gives CATSTSQGGGTQYF. This sequence joins TRBV24-1 and TRBJ2-5; D is possibly TRBD2 (7 bases). The V end lost 6 bases, the J end lost 7 bases, and 17 bases lay between the germline ends. From germline, CDR1 is KGHDR and CDR2 SFDVKD. CDR3 length: 14 residues.

This rearrangement joins TRBV7-3 to TRBJ1-1; D is uncertain. V shed 0 bases and J shed 4 bases, with 15 bases lying between them. This CDR3 contains 16 residues. Germline V lookup: CDR1 SGHTA, CDR2 FQGTGA. The CDR3 DNA is TGTGCCAGCAGCTTAACGAGGACGGTTGATGGCACTGAAGCTTTCTTT. Protein: CASSLTRTVDGTEAFF.

This clonotype was seen a few times. The chain employs TRBV5-5 and TRBJ2-1, with D tentatively TRBD1 (5 bases). The CDR3 is 13 amino acids. Germline V CDR1 and CDR2: SGHKS, YYEKEE (reference sequence). Trimming pared 7 bases from V and 14 bases from J, leaving 22 bases between. The CDR3 DNA is TGTGCCAGCTCCAAAGGGGATCAGGGTCGGGAGTTCTTC. It specifies CASSKGDQGREFF.

CDR3 in amino acids: CSARPNRESQPQHF. For the CDR3, the DNA is TGCAGTGCTAGACCTAATAGGGAGAGTCAGCCCCAGCATTTT. The chain couples TRBV20-1 to TRBJ1-5; D call uncertain. The CDR3 spans 14 residues. CDR1 is DFQATT, CDR2 SNEGSKA, per germline (reference sequence). The V end lost 2 bases, the J end lost 6 bases, and 14 bases lay between the germline ends.

CDR3 nucleotides: TGTGCCAGCAGTCGGGACAGGGCCGAGCAGTACTTC. Its translation: CASSRDRAEQYF. The J gene is TRBJ2-7, the V gene TRBV11-2; 9 positions agree with TRBD1. This CDR3 contains 12 residues. The junction had 3 bases not matched to a gene; V was cut back by 6 bases and J by 6 bases. Germline V gene sequence: CDR1 SGHAT, CDR2 FQNNGV.

Turning to this clonotype: Mismatch with germline at one junction end may stem from a read error. The gene calls are TRBV5-1 and TRBJ1-2; 11 nucleotides match TRBD1. In germline, CDR1 is SGHRS, CDR2 YFSETQ. The CDR3 has 16 residues. DNA for the CDR3: TGTGCCAGCAGTTCCCGTGGACAGGGGGCATTGTATGGCTACACCTTC. Translation gives CASSSRGQGALYGYTF.

The table lists this clonotype with a few counts. The chain recombines TRBV30 with TRBJ2-5; maybe TRBD2 (7 bases). The germline gives CDR1 GTSNPN, CDR2 SVGIG (reference sequence). The CDR3 has 13 amino acids. V was shortened by 3 bases and J by 7 bases, with 15 bases between the two germline ends. The CDR3 here is CAWSPRGGRTQYF. The CDR3 DNA reads as TGTGCCTGGAGCCCGAGGGGGGGGAGGACCCAGTACTTC.

This sequence joins TRBV20-1 and TRBJ2-1; D may be TRBD1 (6 bases). The CDR3 covers 15 residues. Per the germline V gene, CDR1 is DFQATT and CDR2 is SNEGSKA (reference sequence). The V and J ends lost 4 bases and 9 bases respectively, with 22 bases between them. In DNA form, the CDR3 reads TGCAGTGCTATAGGGGCCCCGGGACACTTAGGTGAGCAGTTCTTC. It is translated as CSAIGAPGHLGEQFF.

The table lists this clonotype with many counts. The gene calls are TRBV6-2 or TRBV6-3 and TRBJ1-1; a possible D gene is TRBD1 (5 bases). In germline, CDR1 is MNHEY, CDR2 SVGEGT. Trimming stripped 8 bases from V and 10 bases from J, with 14 bases between. The CDR3 sequence is 11 residues long. The DNA of the CDR3 is TGTGCCAGCGGGGCCCTCACCACAGCTTTCTTT. It yields the protein CASGALTTAFF.

The chain couples TRBV5-1 to TRBJ1-1; TRBD1 matches at 7 bases. The CDR3 is made up of 15 amino acids. The trim removed 4 bases at V and 1 base at J, leaving 7 bases unmatched. The germline V gene encodes CDR1 SGHRS and CDR2 YFSETQ. The CDR3 reads CASSPGGAWNTEAFF. Written as DNA, the CDR3 is TGCGCCAGCAGCCCAGGGGGAGCATGGAACACTGAAGCTTTCTTT.